This T cell receptor beta chain is from a study of human thymus T cells. Corrective cardiac operations yielded the resected thymus tissue. The method was immunoSEQ multiplex PCR; TCRdb's version includes in-frame clones alone and lacks a portion of them. This table has tens of thousands of clones, 95% appearing once. Whole-study results and caveats: An apparent bias in V and J gene usage was seen in thymic and blood repertoires.

Trimming took 9 bases from V and 1 from J, leaving 17 bases between them. This CDR3 region has 14 residues. CDR1 SGHDT and CDR2 YYEEEE come from the germline V gene. With respect to this clone: The antigen remains unidentified.

The sequence was collected from a girl less than two years old with a congenital heart defect but otherwise immunologically healthy. The chain is built from TRBV5-6 and TRBJ2-7, with D tentatively TRBD1 (6 bases). The specimen was thymus tissue. CDR3 in DNA: TGTGCCACCCAGAGGGGGACCGGGTCCTACGAGCAGTACTTC. This encodes CATQRGTGSYEQYF.